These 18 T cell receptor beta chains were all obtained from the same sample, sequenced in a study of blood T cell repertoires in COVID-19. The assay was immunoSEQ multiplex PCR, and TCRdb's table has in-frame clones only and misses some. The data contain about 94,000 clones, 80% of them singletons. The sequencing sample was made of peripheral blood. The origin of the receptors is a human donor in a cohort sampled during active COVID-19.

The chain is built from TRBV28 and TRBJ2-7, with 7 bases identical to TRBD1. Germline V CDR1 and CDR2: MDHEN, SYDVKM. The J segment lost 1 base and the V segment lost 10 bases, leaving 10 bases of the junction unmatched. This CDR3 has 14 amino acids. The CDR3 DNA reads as TGTGCCACTACGATACCGGGACAGTCCTACGAGCAGTACTTC. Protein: CATTIPGQSYEQYF. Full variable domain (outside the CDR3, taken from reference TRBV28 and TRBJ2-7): DVKVTQSSRYLVKRTGEKVFLECVQDMDHENMFWYRQDPGLGLRLIYFSYDVKMKEKGDIPEGYSVSREKKERFSLILESASTNQTSMYLCATTIPGQSYEQYFGPGTRLTVT.

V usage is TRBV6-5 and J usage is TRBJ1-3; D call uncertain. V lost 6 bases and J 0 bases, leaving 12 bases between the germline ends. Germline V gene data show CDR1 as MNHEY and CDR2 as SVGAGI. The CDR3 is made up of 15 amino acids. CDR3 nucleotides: TGTGCCAGCAGGGGAGGACCCAGCTCTGGAAACACCATATATTTT. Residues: CASRGGPSSGNTIYF.

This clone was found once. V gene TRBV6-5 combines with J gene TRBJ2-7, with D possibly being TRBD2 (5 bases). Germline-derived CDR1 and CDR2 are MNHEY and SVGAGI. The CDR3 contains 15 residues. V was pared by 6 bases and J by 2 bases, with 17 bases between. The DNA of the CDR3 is TGTGCCAGCAGCCCCAATCCTCGGGGAACCTACGAGCAGTACTTC. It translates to CASSPNPRGTYEQYF.

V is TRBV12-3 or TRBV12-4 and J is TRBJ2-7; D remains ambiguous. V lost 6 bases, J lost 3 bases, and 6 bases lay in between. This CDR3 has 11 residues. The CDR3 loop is CASSYDYEQYF. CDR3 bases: TGTGCCAGCAGCTATGACTACGAGCAGTACTTC.

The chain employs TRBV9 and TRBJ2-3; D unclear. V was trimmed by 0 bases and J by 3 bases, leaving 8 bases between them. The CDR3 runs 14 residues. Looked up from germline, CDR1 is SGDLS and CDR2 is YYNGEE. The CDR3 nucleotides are TGTGCCAGCAGCGTAGTTACCCGGACAGATACGCAGTATTTT. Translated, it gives CASSVVTRTDTQYF.

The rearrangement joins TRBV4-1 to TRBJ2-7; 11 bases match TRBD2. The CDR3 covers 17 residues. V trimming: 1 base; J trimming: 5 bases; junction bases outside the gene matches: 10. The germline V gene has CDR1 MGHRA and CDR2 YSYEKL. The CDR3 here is CASSQVLTSGSFNEQYF. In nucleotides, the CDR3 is TGCGCCAGCAGCCAAGTCCTAACTAGCGGGAGTTTCAACGAGCAGTACTTC.

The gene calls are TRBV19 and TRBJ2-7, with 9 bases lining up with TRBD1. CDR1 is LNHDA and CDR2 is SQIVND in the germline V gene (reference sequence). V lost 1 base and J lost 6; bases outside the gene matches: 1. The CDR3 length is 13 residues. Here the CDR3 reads CASSIGDRVEQYF. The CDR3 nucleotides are TGTGCCAGTAGTATAGGGGACAGGGTCGAGCAGTACTTC. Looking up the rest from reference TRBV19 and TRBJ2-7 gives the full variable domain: DGGITQSPKYLFRKEGQNVTLSCEQNLNHDAMYWYRQDPGQGLRLIYYSQIVNDFQKGDIAEGYSVSREKKESFPLTVTSAQKNPTAFYLCASSIGDRVEQYFGPGTRLTVT.

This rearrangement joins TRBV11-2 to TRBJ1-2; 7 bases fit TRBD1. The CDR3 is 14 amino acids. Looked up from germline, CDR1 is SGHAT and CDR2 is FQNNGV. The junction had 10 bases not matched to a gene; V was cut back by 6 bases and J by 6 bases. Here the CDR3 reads CASRRGGTDDGYTF. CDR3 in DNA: TGTGCCAGCAGACGGGGGGGGACAGACGATGGCTACACCTTC.

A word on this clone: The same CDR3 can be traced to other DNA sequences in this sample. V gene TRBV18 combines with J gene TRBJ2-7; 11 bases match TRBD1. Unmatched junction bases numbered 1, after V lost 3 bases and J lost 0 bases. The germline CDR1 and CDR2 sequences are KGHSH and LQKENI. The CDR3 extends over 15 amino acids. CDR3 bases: TGTGCCAGCTCACCGGGGACAGGGGGCTCCTACGAGCAGTACTTC. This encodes CASSPGTGGSYEQYF.

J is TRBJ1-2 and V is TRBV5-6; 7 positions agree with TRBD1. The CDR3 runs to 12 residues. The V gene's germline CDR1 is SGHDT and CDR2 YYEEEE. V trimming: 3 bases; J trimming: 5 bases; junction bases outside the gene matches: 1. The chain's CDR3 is CASSSGQYGYTF. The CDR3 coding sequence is TGTGCCAGCAGCTCGGGACAGTATGGCTACACCTTC.

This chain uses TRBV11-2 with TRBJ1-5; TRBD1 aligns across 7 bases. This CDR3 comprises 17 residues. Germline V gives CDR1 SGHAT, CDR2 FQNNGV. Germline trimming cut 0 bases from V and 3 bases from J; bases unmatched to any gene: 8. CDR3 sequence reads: CASSLDQAGGNNQPQHF. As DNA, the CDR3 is TGTGCCAGCAGCTTAGATCAGGCAGGGGGAAACAATCAGCCCCAGCATTTT.

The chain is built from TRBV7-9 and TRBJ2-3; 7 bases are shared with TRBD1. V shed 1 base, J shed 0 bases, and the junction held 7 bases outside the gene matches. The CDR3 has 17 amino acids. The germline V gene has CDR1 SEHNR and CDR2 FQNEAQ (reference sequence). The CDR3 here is CASSLVTGALSTDTQYF. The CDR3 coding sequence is TGTGCCAGCAGCTTAGTAACAGGGGCCCTTAGCACAGATACGCAGTATTTT.

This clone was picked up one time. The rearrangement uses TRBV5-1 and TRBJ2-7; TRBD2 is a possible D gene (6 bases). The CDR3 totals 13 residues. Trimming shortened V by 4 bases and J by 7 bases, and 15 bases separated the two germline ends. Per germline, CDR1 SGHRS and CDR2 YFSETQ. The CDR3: CASSGTSSDEQYF. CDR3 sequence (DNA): TGCGCCAGCAGCGGAACTAGCTCGGATGAGCAGTACTTC.

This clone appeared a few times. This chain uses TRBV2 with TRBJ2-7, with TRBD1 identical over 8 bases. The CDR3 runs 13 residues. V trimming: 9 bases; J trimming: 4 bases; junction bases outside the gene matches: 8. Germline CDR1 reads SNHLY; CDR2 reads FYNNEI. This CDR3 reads CASGQGNSYEQYF. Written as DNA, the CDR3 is TGTGCCAGTGGACAGGGTAATTCATACGAGCAGTACTTC.

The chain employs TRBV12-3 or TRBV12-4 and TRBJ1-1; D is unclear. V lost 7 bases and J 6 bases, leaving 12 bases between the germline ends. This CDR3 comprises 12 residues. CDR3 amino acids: CASKIGGAEAFF. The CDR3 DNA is TGTGCCAGCAAAATCGGAGGCGCTGAAGCTTTCTTT.

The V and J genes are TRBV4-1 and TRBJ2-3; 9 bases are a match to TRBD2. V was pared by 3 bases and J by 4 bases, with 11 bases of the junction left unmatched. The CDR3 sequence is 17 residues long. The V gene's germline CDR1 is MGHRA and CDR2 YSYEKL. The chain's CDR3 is CASSHLIAGVVADTQYF. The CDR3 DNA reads TGCGCCAGCAGCCATCTTATAGCGGGAGTGGTTGCAGATACGCAGTATTTT.

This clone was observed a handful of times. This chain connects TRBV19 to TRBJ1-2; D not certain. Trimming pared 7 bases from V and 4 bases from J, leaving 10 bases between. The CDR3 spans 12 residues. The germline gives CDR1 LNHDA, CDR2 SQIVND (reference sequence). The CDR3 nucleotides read TGTGCCAGTAAGTCGGCGGCCTATGGCTACACCTTC. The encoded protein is CASKSAAYGYTF.

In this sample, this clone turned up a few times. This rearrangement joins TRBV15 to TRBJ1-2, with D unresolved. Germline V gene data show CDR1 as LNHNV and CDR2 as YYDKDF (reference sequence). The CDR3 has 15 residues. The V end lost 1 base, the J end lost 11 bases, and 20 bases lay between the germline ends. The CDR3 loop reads CATSRGGGVTFDYTF. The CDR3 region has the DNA TGTGCCACCAGCAGAGGAGGCGGGGTGACTTTTGATTACACCTTC.